One T cell receptor beta chain is described in this entry. What antigen it recognizes has not been identified. No base quality information exists; no much larger clone differs at one position. The germline V gene (reference sequence) gives CDR1 as LNHDA and CDR2 as SQIVND. Deletion took 3 bases off V and 0 bases off J, with a span of 9 bases between the germline ends. The cysteine opens and the phenylalanine closes a CDR3 of 15 amino acids. Only the CDR3 DNA stays, 45 bases, in frame from base 1. The data stem from a study of T cell responses to AZD1222 COVID-19 vaccine (dated by TCRdb to the early 2020s). Notes on the research overall: A total of over 230 trial participants underwent TCR sequencing, of whom 200 to 220 received two doses of AZD1222 and some 26 received two doses of the MenACWY control vaccine. Trial participants were enrolled by age into 18-55, 56-69 and 70-plus year subgroups, with 148, 28 and 57 TCR-sequenced participants respectively.

The time point label, read with the paper, signifies: about 28 days (+/-7) after the second vaccine dose. AZD1222 recipients with second doses at about 4 weeks or about 12 weeks were pooled, because spike-specific TCR depth and breadth did not differ between schedules. The vaccinee samples were drawn from two UK trials, COV001 and COV002, one of which was a single-blind randomized controlled phase 2/3 trial testing AZD1222 (ChAdOx1 nCoV-19) in healthy adults. For TCRbeta chain sequencing, PBMC samples were collected from trial participants at day 0 and at day 28 after the second dose. The CDR3 regions of human TCRbeta chains were analyzed by immunosequencing. In the source study's methods: TCRs in the repertoires were matched against a reference library of SARS-CoV-2-specific TCRs that had been generated with the MIRA antigen-specificity platform. Breadth meant the fraction of unique TCRs that were SARS-CoV-2-associated, whereas depth meant the fraction of total T cells that were SARS-CoV-2-associated. Each spike-specific TCR was assigned to its reactive spike region and to a CD4 or CD8 class using the MIRA data. Log10-transformed breadth and depth values were compared by one-way ANOVA with Sidak's multiple comparisons tests. Drawn from immuneACCESS, this table holds only the in-frame rearrangements with V and J called that TCRdb kept. Clones are partly lost; checked studies trace under half to an unresolved V gene and leave the rest unexplained. Clone size and V and J calls were adopted from that table, with D and trimming inferred from the DNA. A total of 170,000 or so clones appear in this sample, around 90% of them only once. Roughly 10% of the sample lies in the top ten.

Study-wide findings and limitations: Nearly half of unique spike-specific TCRs reportedly recognized epitopes outside regions mutated in the B.1.351 and B.1.1.7 variants. A significant rise in spike-specific TCR breadth and depth was observed after two AZD1222 doses relative to day 0 and relative to MenACWY recipients. The whole spike protein was spanned by vaccine-associated CD4 TCRs, and dominant responses were seen in regions 160-218 and 743-854. Conclusions about previously exposed vaccinees are limited because only a handful of AZD1222 recipients were SARS-CoV-2 seropositive at baseline. Because no day 14 peak-response samples were available, the repertoires could be characterized only after the peak T cell response. Participants were mostly white British and included more females than males, and it was suggested by the authors that clonal diversity may have been underestimated. In the small 56-69-year group, the increase in depth fell short of significance, most likely because of low power.

The chain links TRBV19 with TRBJ1-3, with no confidently assigned D gene. This receptor was identified in an adult who received the AZD1222 COVID-19 vaccine. Sample: peripheral blood, taken 28 days after the second AZD1222 dose. In nucleotide form, the sequence is TGTGCCAGTAGTATCGGAGGGAACTCTGGAAACACCATATATTTT. Translated, it gives CASSIGGNSGNTIYF.